What follows are 5 T cell receptor beta chains derived from one specimen sequenced in a study of human T cells and chemical hapten exposure. Time point indicated: healthy volunteer bleed at 2 weeks. Unfractionated whole blood was the source of the extracted total RNA. TCRdb re-called the RACE reads with MiXCR, one entry per CDR3 protein. This table holds 25,000 to 35,000 distinct CDR3 sequences, about 7% found once. The sequenced sample was whole blood. These receptors all stem from a human donor in good health. Some clones in this sample may be carry-over from other donors' samples.

V usage is TRBV20-1 and J usage is TRBJ2-7, with a tentative D call TRBD2 (6 bases). V lost 6 bases to trimming and J lost 0 bases, with 9 bases between them. This CDR3 spans 12 amino acids. Germline V gives CDR1 DFQATT, CDR2 SNEGSKA (reference sequence). In nucleotides, the CDR3 is TGCAGTGCCAAGACTAGCTCCTACGAGCAGTACTTC. Protein: CSAKTSSYEQYF.

This clonotype was detected many times. This chain connects TRBV6-1 to TRBJ1-1; D perhaps matches TRBD1 (6 bases). The germline gives CDR1 MNHNS, CDR2 SASEGT. V gave up 6 bases and J gave up 5 bases, with 16 bases separating them. The CDR3 is 14 residues long. As DNA, the CDR3 is TGTGCCAGCAGAGTGGGGCAGGGGAGGACTGAAGCTTTCTTT. Translated, it gives CASRVGQGRTEAFF.

This clonotype was observed at least ten times. The rearrangement joins TRBV28 to TRBJ2-1; D could derive from TRBD1 or TRBD2 (6 bases each). Trimming took off 6 bases at V and 12 bases at J, with 18 bases between the two ends. CDR1 and CDR2 (germline): MDHEN, SYDVKM. This CDR3 is built from 13 residues. DNA for the CDR3: TGTGCCAGCAGGGCACAGGGACCCGGGGGGCAGTTCTTC. It is translated as CASRAQGPGGQFF.

The V call is TRBV12-3 or TRBV12-4, the J call TRBJ1-3; a possible D gene is TRBD1 (6 bases). V was trimmed by 3 bases and J by 0 bases, leaving 9 bases between them. This CDR3 comprises 15 residues. This chain's CDR3 is CASSFRGPSGNTIYF. CDR3 in DNA: TGTGCCAGCAGTTTCAGGGGCCCCTCTGGAAACACCATATATTTT.

This clonotype was detected many times. V and J are TRBV20-1 and TRBJ2-1; D is ambiguous. Germline CDR1 is DFQATT and CDR2 is SNEGSKA (reference sequence). This CDR3 has 13 amino acids. Trimming pared 6 bases from V and 10 bases from J, leaving 19 bases between. CDR3: CSASGPRVGEQFF. In nucleotides, the CDR3 is TGCAGTGCGTCAGGACCCCGAGTCGGGGAGCAGTTCTTC.